The present entry profiles one T cell receptor (beta chain) with its context. The CDR3 covers 17 residues. The V gene's germline CDR1 is SGHVS and CDR2 FNYEAQ. With V trimmed by 4 bases and J by 7 bases, 15 bases remained unmatched. The record originates from a study of blood T cell repertoires in COVID-19. Libraries were prepared by immunoSEQ multiplex PCR; TCRdb keeps only in-frame clonotypes and omits some of them. The sample lists 250,000 to 400,000 clones, about nine tenths occurring once. The sequenced material came from peripheral blood. This clonotype was obtained from a woman under 40 with COVID-19, enrolled during active disease. The V call is TRBV7-6, the J call TRBJ2-1; TRBD2 matches 8 bases. CDR3: CASSSLGRGALLNEQFF. The CDR3 bases are TGTGCCAGCAGCTCCCTCGGGCGGGGGGCGTTATTAAATGAGCAGTTCTTC. Using reference TRBV7-6 and TRBJ2-1 for the parts outside the CDR3, the full variable domain is GAGVSQSPRYKVTKRGQDVALRCDPISGHVSLYWYRQALGQGPEFLTYFNYEAQQDKSGLPNDRFSAERPEGSISTLTIQRTEQRDSAMYRCASSSLGRGALLNEQFFGPGTRLTVL.